The clone carrying this TCR beta chain was seen only once. The entry originates in a study of blood T cell repertoires in COVID-19. Trimming cost V 6 bases and J 0 bases, with 8 bases left between them. This CDR3 region has 13 residues. The germline V gene encodes CDR1 SNHLY and CDR2 FYNNEI. Clones were sequenced by immunoSEQ multiplex PCR, and TCRdb holds only the in-frame ones, with some missing. The profile shows around 18,000 clones, 77% of them singletons. The material sequenced was peripheral blood. This sequence was found in a man between 70 and 80 years old with COVID-19, enrolled during active disease. This chain connects TRBV2 to TRBJ1-1, with D unresolved. CDR3 sequence (DNA): TGTGCCAGCAGAGACACCTTGAACACTGAAGCTTTCTTT. This sequence encodes CASRDTLNTEAFF.